This T cell receptor (beta chain) comes out of a study of blood T cell repertoires in COVID-19. Study background: Specimens from acute and convalescent COVID-19 originated in the United States, Italy and Spain.

Before being deemed recovered, Cohort 3 donors had two negative PCRs, clearance, or symptom resolution. This clone showed up just once. The CDR3 has 14 amino acids. V lost 6 bases to trimming and J lost 1 base, with 12 bases between them. The germline V gene has CDR1 LGHDT and CDR2 YNNKEL (reference sequence). Using immunoSEQ multiplex PCR, the repertoire was profiled, and TCRdb retains in-frame clones only, with some absent. The sample lists about 370,000 clones; approximately 92% were seen once. The TCR originated in a man in his late teens or twenties who had recovered from COVID-19. Source material: PBMCs or T cells enriched from blood (not recorded which). The V call is TRBV3-1 (or the pseudogene TRBV3-2), the J call TRBJ1-1; unclear D gene. The CDR3 spells CASRHHNQNTEAFF. CDR3 DNA: TGTGCCAGCAGACACCATAATCAGAACACTGAAGCTTTCTTT.